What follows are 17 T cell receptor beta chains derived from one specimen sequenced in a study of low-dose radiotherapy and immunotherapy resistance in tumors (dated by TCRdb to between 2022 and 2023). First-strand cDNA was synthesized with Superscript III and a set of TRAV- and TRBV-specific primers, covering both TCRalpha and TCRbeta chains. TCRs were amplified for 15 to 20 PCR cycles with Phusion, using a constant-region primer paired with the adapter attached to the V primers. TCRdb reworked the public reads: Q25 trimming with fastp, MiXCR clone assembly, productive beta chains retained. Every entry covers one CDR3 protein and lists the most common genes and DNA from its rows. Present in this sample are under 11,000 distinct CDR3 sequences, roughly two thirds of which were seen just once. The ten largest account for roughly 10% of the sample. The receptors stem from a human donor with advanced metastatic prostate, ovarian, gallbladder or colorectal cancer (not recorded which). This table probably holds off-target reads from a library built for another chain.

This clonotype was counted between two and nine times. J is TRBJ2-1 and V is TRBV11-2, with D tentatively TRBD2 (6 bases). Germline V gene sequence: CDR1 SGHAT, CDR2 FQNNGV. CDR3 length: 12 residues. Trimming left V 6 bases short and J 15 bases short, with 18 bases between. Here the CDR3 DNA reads TGTGCCAGCAGTAAAGACGGGAGCCCGAGGTTCTTC. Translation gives CASSKDGSPRFF.

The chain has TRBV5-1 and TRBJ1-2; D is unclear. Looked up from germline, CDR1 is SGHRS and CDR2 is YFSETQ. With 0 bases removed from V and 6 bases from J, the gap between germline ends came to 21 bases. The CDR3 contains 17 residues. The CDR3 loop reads CASSLEAPALMDDGYTF. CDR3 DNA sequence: TGCGCCAGCAGCTTGGAGGCCCCTGCACTTATGGATGATGGCTACACCTTC.

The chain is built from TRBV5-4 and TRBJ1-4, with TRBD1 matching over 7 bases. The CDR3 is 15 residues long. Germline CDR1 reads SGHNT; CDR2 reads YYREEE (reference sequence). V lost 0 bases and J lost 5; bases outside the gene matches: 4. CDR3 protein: CASSLEGGRNEKLFF. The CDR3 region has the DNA TGTGCCAGCAGCTTGGAAGGGGGCCGGAATGAAAAACTGTTTTTT.

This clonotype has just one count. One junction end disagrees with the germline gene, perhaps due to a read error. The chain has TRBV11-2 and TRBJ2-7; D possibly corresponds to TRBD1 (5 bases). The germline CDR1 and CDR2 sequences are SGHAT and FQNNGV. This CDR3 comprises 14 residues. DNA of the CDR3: TGTGCCAGCAGCTCCCAGCAGGGCTCCCACGAGCAGTACTTC. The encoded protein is CASSSQQGSHEQYF.

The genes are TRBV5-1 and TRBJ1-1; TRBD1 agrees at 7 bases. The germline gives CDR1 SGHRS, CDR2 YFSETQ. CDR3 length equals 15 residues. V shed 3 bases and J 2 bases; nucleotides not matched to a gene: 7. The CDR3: CASSSSDRVNTEAFF. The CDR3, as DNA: TGCGCCAGCAGCTCGAGCGACAGGGTAAACACTGAAGCTTTCTTT.

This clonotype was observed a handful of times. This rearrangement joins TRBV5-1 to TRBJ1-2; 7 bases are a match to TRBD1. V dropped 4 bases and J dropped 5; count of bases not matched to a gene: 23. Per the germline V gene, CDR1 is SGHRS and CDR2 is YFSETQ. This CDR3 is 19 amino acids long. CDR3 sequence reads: CASSTGRAGTVLLEYGYTF. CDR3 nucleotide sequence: TGCGCCAGCAGCACAGGCCGAGCCGGGACAGTACTCTTGGAATATGGCTACACCTTC.

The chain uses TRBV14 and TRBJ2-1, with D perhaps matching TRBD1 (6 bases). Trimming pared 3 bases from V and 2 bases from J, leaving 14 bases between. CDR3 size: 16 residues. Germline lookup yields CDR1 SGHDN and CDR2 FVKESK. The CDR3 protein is CASSQEGGWAYNEQFF. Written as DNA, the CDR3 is TGTGCCAGCAGCCAGGAAGGGGGATGGGCCTACAATGAGCAGTTCTTC.

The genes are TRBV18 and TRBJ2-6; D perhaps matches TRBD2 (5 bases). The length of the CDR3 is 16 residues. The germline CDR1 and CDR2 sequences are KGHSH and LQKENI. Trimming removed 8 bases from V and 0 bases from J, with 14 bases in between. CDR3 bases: TGTGCCAGCGGGAGCAGCTCACTCTCTGGGGCCAACGTCCTGACTTTC. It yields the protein CASGSSSLSGANVLTF.

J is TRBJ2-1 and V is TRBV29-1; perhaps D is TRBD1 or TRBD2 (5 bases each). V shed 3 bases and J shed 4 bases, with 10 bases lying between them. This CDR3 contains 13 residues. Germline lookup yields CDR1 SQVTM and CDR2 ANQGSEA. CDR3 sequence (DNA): TGCAGCGTTGAGGGACCTGTATACAATGAGCAGTTCTTC. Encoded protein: CSVEGPVYNEQFF.

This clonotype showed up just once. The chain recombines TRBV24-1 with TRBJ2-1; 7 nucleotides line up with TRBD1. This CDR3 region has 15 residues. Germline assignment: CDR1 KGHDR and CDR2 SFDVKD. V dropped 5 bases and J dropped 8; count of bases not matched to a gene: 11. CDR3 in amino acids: CATSVAATGLDEQFF. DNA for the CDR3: TGTGCCACCAGTGTCGCCGCGACAGGGCTCGATGAGCAGTTCTTC.

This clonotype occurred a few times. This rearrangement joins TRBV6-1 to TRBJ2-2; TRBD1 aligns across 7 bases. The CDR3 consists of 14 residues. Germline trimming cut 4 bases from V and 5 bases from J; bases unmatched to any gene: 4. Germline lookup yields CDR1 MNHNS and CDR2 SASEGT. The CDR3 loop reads CASSADRRTGELFF. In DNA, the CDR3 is TGTGCCAGCAGTGCGGACAGGCGTACCGGGGAGCTGTTTTTT.

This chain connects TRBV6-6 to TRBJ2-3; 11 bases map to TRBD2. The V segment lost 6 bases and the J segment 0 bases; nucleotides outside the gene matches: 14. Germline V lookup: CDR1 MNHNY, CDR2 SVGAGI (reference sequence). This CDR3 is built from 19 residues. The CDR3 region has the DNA TGTGCCAGCAGATCTAGCGGGGGGTCCATCTCCTCTAGCACAGATACGCAGTATTTT. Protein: CASRSSGGSISSSTDTQYF.

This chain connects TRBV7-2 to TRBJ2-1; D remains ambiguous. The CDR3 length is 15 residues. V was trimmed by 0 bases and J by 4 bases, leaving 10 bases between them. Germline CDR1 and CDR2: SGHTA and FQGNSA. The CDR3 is CASSLAVARYNEQFF. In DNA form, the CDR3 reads TGTGCCAGCAGCTTAGCAGTGGCAAGGTACAATGAGCAGTTCTTC. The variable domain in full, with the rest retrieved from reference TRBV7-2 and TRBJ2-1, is GAGVSQSPSNKVTEKGKDVELRCDPISGHTALYWYRQSLGQGLEFLIYFQGNSAPDKSGLPSDRFSAERTGGSVSTLTIQRTQQEDSAVYLCASSLAVARYNEQFFGPGTRLTVL.

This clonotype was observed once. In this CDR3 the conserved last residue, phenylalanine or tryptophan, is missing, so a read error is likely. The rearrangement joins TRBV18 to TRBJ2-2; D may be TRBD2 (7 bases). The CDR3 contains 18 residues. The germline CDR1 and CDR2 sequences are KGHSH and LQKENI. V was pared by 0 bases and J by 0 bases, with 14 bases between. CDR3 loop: CASSPPGAGAPNTGELFS. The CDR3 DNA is TGTGCCAGCTCACCACCGGGGGCGGGAGCCCCGAACACCGGGGAGCTGTTTTCT.

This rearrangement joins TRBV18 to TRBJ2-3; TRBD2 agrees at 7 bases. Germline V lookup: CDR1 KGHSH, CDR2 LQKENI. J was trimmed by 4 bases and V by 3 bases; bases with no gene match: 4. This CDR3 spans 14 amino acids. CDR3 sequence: CASSPSGGSDTQYF. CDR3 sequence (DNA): TGTGCCAGCTCACCCTCCGGGGGGTCAGATACGCAGTATTTT.

Here the CDR3 DNA reads TGCAGTGCCAGCCGCGACGTTCAAGCCAAAAACATTCAGTACTTC. It codes for CSASRDVQAKNIQYF. The rearrangement joins TRBV20-1 to TRBJ2-4; D unresolved. The CDR3 loop spans 15 amino acids. In germline, CDR1 is DFQATT, CDR2 SNEGSKA (reference sequence). V was shortened by 6 bases and J by 0 bases, with 15 bases between the two germline ends.

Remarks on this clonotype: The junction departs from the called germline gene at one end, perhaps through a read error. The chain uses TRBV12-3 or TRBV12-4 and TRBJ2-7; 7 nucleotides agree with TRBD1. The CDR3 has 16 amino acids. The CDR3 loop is CASNLQGTEVWGEQYF. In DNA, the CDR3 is TGTGCCAGCAATTTACAGGGGACAGAAGTTTGGGGAGAGCAGTACTTC.